This TCR beta chain derives from a study of PD-1 blockade in classical Hodgkin lymphoma. Turning to the study itself: Every 2 weeks, patients had 3 mg/kg nivolumab intravenously.

The method was immunoSEQ multiplex PCR; TCRdb's version includes in-frame clones alone and lacks a portion of them. The data show about 97,000 clones, 85% to 90% seen once. Study-wide findings and caveats: After ASCT, patients who started nivolumab under 1 year later were excluded. Patients who responded completely had about the same baseline diversity as newly diagnosed patients.

Details on this clone: Its antigen is not identified.

Germline V gene lookup returns CDR1 SQVTM and CDR2 ANQGSEA. The CDR3 runs to 14 residues. V gave up 3 bases and J gave up 7 bases, with 15 bases separating them. Following autologous stem cell transplantation, relapse occurred in every patient, and exposure to brentuximab vedotin varied. This rearrangement joins TRBV29-1 to TRBJ1-4; D might be TRBD1 (6 bases). The receptor comes from a human donor with classical Hodgkin lymphoma. The source material was peripheral blood mononuclear cells (PBMCs), sampled before the second cycle of nivolumab. CDR3 sequence reads: CSVEGGAVGEKLFF. CDR3 nucleotide sequence: TGCAGCGTTGAGGGGGGGGCCGTAGGTGAAAAACTGTTTTTT.